The entry below describes one T cell receptor (beta chain). V was cut by 1 base and J by 8 bases, with 14 bases left in between. Per the germline V gene, CDR1 is SGHTA and CDR2 is FQGNSA. The CDR3 length is 14 residues. Recruits, aged about 18 to 95 years, lived in roughly 22 US areas. Participant reports of clinical history set cohort assignment. This record comes from a study of blood T cell repertoires in COVID-19. Data came from immunoSEQ multiplex PCR; TCRdb stores just in-frame clones and leaves some out. The sample records 200,000 to 250,000 clones, over 75% being singletons. The source material was PBMCs or T cells enriched from blood (not recorded which). The clonotype comes from a woman in her sixties who had recovered from COVID-19. The chain has TRBV7-2 and TRBJ1-2, with D possibly being TRBD1 (6 bases). CDR3 in amino acids: CASSLGGGGPGYTF. CDR3 in DNA: TGTGCCAGCAGCTTAGGGGGCGGGGGGCCCGGCTACACCTTC.